Shown below are 9 T cell receptor beta chains from a single sample sequenced in a study of identical twins. TCRdb used MiXCR to reprocess the 5' RACE reads, holding one entry per CDR3 protein. Among 350,000 to 450,000 distinct CDR3 sequences listed, around 20% were seen once. The sequenced sample consisted of naive T cells sorted from blood. These receptor sequences come from a man aged 45 to 65 in good health.

This clonotype was seen only a few times. One end of the junction does not line up with germline, which may come from a read error. The V and J genes are TRBV4-3 and TRBJ2-1, with TRBD2 identical over 7 bases. The CDR3 is made up of 15 amino acids. Germline V lookup: CDR1 LGHNA, CDR2 YSLEER. The CDR3 DNA reads TGTGCCAGCAGCCCCGGCGGGAGCTCCTACAATGAGCAGTTCTTC. Translated: CASSPGGSSYNEQFF.

In this sample, this clonotype turned up a few times. CDR3 in DNA: TGCAGTGCTACCTATATGGATACGCAGTATTTT. Protein: CSATYMDTQYF. The rearrangement uses TRBV20-1 and TRBJ2-3; unclear D gene. This CDR3 spans 11 amino acids. CDR1 DFQATT and CDR2 SNEGSKA come from the germline V gene (reference sequence). V gave up 4 bases and J gave up 6 bases, with 8 bases separating them.

As DNA, the CDR3 is TGTGCCAGCAGTAAGGGAACGAACACCGGGGAGCTGTTTTTT. Translated, it gives CASSKGTNTGELFF. The V and J genes are TRBV21-1 and TRBJ2-2. TRBV21-1 is a recognized pseudogene. CDR3 length: 14 residues.

This clonotype was recorded a few times. The chain employs TRBV12-3 or TRBV12-4 and TRBJ1-4; D possibly corresponds to TRBD1 (6 bases). The length of the CDR3 is 15 residues. Trimming took off 5 bases at V and 4 bases at J, with 14 bases between the two ends. This CDR3 reads CASSTNPGDNEKLFF. Here the CDR3 DNA reads TGTGCCAGCAGTACGAACCCAGGGGATAATGAAAAACTGTTTTTT.

This clonotype was recorded many times. The V and J genes are TRBV20-1 and TRBJ2-2; 10 nucleotides match TRBD2. The CDR3 totals 19 residues. Germline trimming cut 3 bases from V and 0 bases from J; bases unmatched to any gene: 13. Germline V CDR1 and CDR2: DFQATT, SNEGSKA (reference sequence). Here the CDR3 DNA reads TGCAGTGCTAGCTTGTTAGCGGGGGGCCAAACGGCGAACACCGGGGAGCTGTTTTTT. Translation: CSASLLAGGQTANTGELFF.

The chain couples TRBV5-1 to TRBJ2-3; D perhaps matches TRBD1 (6 bases). This CDR3 region has 15 residues. Between the trimmed V and J ends, which lost 4 bases and 5 bases, there was a span of 17 bases. Germline CDR1 reads SGHRS; CDR2 reads YFSETQ. The CDR3 is CASSLQASRGDTQYF. In DNA, the CDR3 is TGCGCCAGCAGCCTCCAGGCCAGCAGGGGAGATACGCAGTATTTT.

This clonotype came up a few times. This chain joins TRBV12-3 or TRBV12-4 and TRBJ2-3; 9 bases match TRBD1. J was trimmed by 3 bases and V by 6 bases; bases with no gene match: 7. This CDR3 is built from 15 residues. The CDR3 DNA is TGTGCCAGCAGCACGGGACAGGGTACGACAGATACGCAGTATTTT. Its protein product is CASSTGQGTTDTQYF.

In this sample, this clonotype turned up many times. The chain recombines TRBV2 with TRBJ2-7, with 10 nucleotides matching TRBD2. Germline lookup yields CDR1 SNHLY and CDR2 FYNNEI. The CDR3 is made up of 14 amino acids. V shed 5 bases, J shed 3 bases, and the junction held 4 bases outside the gene matches. CDR3 loop: CASSLGLAVYEQYF. The DNA of the CDR3 is TGTGCCAGCAGTCTAGGACTAGCGGTCTACGAGCAGTACTTC.

This clonotype was detected a few times. V is TRBV3-1 and J is TRBJ2-5; D is unclear. CDR3 length: 16 amino acids. V was pared by 0 bases and J by 5 bases, with 16 bases between. Germline V lookup: CDR1 LGHDT, CDR2 YNNKEL (reference sequence). CDR3 protein: CASSQESPSVVETQYF. DNA of the CDR3: TGTGCCAGCAGCCAAGAATCCCCGTCGGTGGTGGAGACCCAGTACTTC.